This T cell receptor beta chain was obtained from a study of T-cell reconstitution after alpha-beta-depleted transplantation in children (dated by TCRdb to 2015 to 2016). Study-level background: Using TCR repertoire profiling, the study quantitatively followed how T-cell immune reconstitution unfolded in children after TCRalphabeta/CD19-depleted allogeneic hematopoietic cell transplantation. Paper-wide results and their limitations: The frequencies of hyperexpanded clones fell over the following months, and after one year, T-cell counts and TCRbeta diversity were mostly attributed to newly produced T cells. The apparently early alphabetaT-cell count recovery about two months after transplant was reportedly dependent on only several hundred rapidly expanded clones derived from non-depleted graft cells. In some patients, the high TCRbeta diversity seen at day 60 was put down to recipient T cells and intrathymic progenitors that had survived conditioning.

The label giving this sample's treatment or condition can be read as: allogeneic hematopoietic cell transplantation with graft depleted of TCRalphabeta T cells and CD19 B cells. The children who served as transplant recipients had been given grafts of TCRalphabeta/CD19-depleted allogeneic hematopoietic cells. Trimmed from V: 4 bases; trimmed from J: 13 bases; junction bases lacking a gene match: 14. From the cysteine through the phenylalanine, the CDR3 covers 16 amino acids. Of all the DNA, just the CDR3 is kept, 48 bases in frame from base 1. Taken from the germline V gene, the CDR1 and CDR2 loops are MNHEY and SVGEGT. Worth noting for this clonotype: This clone's antigen is unknown. Base qualities are not at hand, and no much larger clone is one base apart.

The library was prepared using PCR. TCRdb lists the instrument as Illumina HiSeq 2500. TCR libraries were prepared with molecular barcoding, using unique molecular identifiers to normalize TCRbeta repertoire quantification. The public reads were quality trimmed at Q25 with fastp and then assembled into clones with MiXCR by TCRdb, keeping productive beta chains. Each record represents a unique CDR3 protein, reported with the most common genes and DNA among its rows. For this sample there are some 120,000 distinct CDR3 sequences; 23% appear just once. The leading ten clones occupy under 12% of the sample.

The sample in question was PBMCs, mostly from graft donor cells, obtained 180 days after TCRalphabeta/CD19-depleted stem cell transplant. The receptor chain draws on TRBV6-2 or TRBV6-3 and TRBJ1-6, with 9 bases aligning to TRBD1. The receptor was isolated from a male patient under 10 years old who had a stem cell transplant for chronic granulomatous disease, so the T cells may come from the graft donor. The CDR3: CASSSPGQGKFNPLHF. The nucleotide sequence is TGTGCCAGCAGTTCACCGGGACAGGGAAAGTTCAACCCCCTCCACTTT.